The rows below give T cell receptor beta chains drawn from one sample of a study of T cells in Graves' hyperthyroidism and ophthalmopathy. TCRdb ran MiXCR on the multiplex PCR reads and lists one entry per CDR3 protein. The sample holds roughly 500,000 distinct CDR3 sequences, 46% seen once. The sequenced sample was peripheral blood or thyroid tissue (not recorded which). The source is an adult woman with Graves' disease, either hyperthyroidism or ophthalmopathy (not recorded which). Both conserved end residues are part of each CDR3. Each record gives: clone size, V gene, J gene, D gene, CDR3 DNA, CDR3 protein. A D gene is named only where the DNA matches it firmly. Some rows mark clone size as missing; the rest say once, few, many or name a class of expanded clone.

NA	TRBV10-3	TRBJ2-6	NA	TGTGCCATCAGACCAACTGCTGGGGCCAACGTCCTGACTTTC	CAIRPTAGANVLTF
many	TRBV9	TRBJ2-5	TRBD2	TGTGCCAGCAGCGTAGATGATAGCGGGAGCGGCCAAGAGACCCAGTACTTC	CASSVDDSGSGQETQYF
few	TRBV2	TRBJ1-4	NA	TGTGCCAGCAGCCCATCTGGTGGAACTAATGAAAAACTGTTTTTT	CASSPSGGTNEKLFF
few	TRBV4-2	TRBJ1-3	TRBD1	TGTGCCAGCAGCCGAGACAGGGGGACTGGAAACACCATATATTTT	CASSRDRGTGNTIYF
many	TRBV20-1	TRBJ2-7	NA	TGCAGTGCTCTGCGAAGGTTATATAGCGAGCAGTACTTC	CSALRRLYSEQYF
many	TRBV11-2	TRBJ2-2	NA	TGTGCCAGCAGCCCAATAGGGGGGCGGACCGGGGAGCTGTTTTTT	CASSPIGGRTGELFF
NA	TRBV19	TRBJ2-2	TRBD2	TGTGCCAGTAGTATCCTGACTAGCGGGGGGACCGGGGAGCTGTTTTTT	CASSILTSGGTGELFF
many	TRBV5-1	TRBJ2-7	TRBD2	TGCGCCAGCAGCCGGACTAGCGGAACCTACGAGCAGTACTTC	CASSRTSGTYEQYF
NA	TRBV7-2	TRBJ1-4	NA	TGTGCCAGCAGCTTTTCTCCGGGGGGGGGGAATGAAAAACTGTTTTTT	CASSFSPGGGNEKLFF
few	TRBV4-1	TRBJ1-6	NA	TGCGCCAGCAGCCAATCCTCGACAGGAGATAATTCACCCCTCCACTTT	CASSQSSTGDNSPLHF
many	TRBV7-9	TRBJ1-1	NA	TGTGCCAGCAGCTTTATGTGGCAGGGCGTAACTGAAGCTTTCTTT	CASSFMWQGVTEAFF
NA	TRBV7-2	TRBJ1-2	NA	TGTGCCAGCACCCTTGACAGTCCCTCCGCGGGCTACACCTTC	CASTLDSPSAGYTF
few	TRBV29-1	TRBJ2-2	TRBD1	TGCGGCCTAAGACAGGGGGACGGGGAGCTGTTTTTT	CGLRQGDGELFF
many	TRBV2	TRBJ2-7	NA	TGTGCCAGCAAGACGACCTACGAGCAGTACTTC	CASKTTYEQYF
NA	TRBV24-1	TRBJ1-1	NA	TGTGCTAGAGATATGGGACACCTGAACACTGAAGCTTTCTTT	CARDMGHLNTEAFF
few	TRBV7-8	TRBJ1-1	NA	TGTGCCAGCAGCTTAACGCCGACGGCCACTGAAGCTTTCTTT	CASSLTPTATEAFF
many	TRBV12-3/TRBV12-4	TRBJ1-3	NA	TGTGCCAGCAGTTTTTTGTCCGGAAACACCATATATTTT	CASSFLSGNTIYF
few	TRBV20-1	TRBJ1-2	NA	TGCAGTGCTAAGATCCCGTCGGATATCTCGGGCACCTTC	CSAKIPSDISGTF
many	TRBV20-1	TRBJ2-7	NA	TGCAGTGCTAGAGAGAGGGCTAGCTTAAACTACGAGCAGTACTTC	CSARERASLNYEQYF
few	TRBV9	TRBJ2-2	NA	TGTGCCAGCAGCGTAGTGGACGGGAGTGTCACCGGGGAGCTGTTTTTT	CASSVVDGSVTGELFF
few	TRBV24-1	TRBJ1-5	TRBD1	TGTGCCACCAGTGAGGCAGGGGGCAGAGATCAGCCCCAGCATTTT	CATSEAGGRDQPQHF
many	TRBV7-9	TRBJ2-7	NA	TGTGCCAGCAGCTCCGCCCGGGGCAGGGACGCCTACGAGCAGTACTTC	CASSSARGRDAYEQYF
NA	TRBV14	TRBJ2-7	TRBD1	TGTGCCAGCAGCCAGGACAGGGCTAAATCCTACGAGCAGTACTTC	CASSQDRAKSYEQYF
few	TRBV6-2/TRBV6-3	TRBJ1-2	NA	TGTGCCAGCAGTTACTCCGGGGCAGCCGGCTCTTCCCATGGCTACACCTTC	CASSYSGAAGSSHGYTF
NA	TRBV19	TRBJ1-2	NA	TGTGCCAGTACAGGGCCCTGGGGCTACACCTTC	CASTGPWGYTF